Here is one TCR beta chain with its context. This sample is part of a study of blood T cell repertoires in COVID-19. Turning to the study itself: Both acute and convalescent COVID-19 samples were obtained from the United States, Italy and Spain.

This CDR3 comprises 12 residues. Germline-derived CDR1 and CDR2 are MDHEN and SYDVKM. Between the trimmed V and J ends, which lost 2 bases and 7 bases, there was a span of 6 bases. TCRdb's copy holds only in-frame clones and misses some; the assay was immunoSEQ multiplex PCR. The sample comprises some 190,000 clones, around 85% of which are singletons, and more than 2.5% rests with the top ten. Enrollees, about 18 to 100 years old, lived in about two dozen US areas. Participant-reported clinical history was the basis for cohort assignment. Two negative PCRs, clearance, or symptom resolution had been documented for recovered Cohort 3 donors.

Sequencing input: PBMCs or T cells enriched from blood (not recorded which). This receptor was identified in a woman aged 25-40 years who had recovered from COVID-19. V is TRBV28 and J is TRBJ1-5, with D unclear. CDR3 nucleotide sequence: TGTGCCAGCAGTTTACTGACACAGCCCCAGCATTTT. It yields the protein CASSLLTQPQHF.